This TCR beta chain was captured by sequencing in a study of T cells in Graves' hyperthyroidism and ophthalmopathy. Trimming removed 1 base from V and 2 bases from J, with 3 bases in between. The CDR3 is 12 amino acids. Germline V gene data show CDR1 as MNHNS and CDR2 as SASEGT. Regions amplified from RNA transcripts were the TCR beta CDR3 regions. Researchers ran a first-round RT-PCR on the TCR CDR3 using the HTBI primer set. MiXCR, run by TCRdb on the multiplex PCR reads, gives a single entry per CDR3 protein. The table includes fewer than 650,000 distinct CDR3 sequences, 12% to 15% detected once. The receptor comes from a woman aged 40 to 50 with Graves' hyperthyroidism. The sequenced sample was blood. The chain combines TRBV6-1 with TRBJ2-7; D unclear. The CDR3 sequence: CASSEDTYEQYF. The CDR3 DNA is TGTGCCAGCAGTGAAGACACCTACGAGCAGTACTTC.